This is a list of T cell receptor beta chains from one sample in a study of patients and donors after allogeneic stem cell transplantation. One entry per CDR3 protein results from TCRdb running MiXCR on the RT-PCR reads. The sample yields approximately 150,000 distinct CDR3 sequences, roughly 24% seen once. The sequenced sample consisted of blood, either unsorted or a sorted T cell fraction (not recorded which). The origin of the receptors is a human donor who was either an allogeneic HSCT recipient or a stem cell or donor lymphocyte infusion donor (not recorded which). It is not recorded whose cells these are; they may come from a transplant donor. The CDR3 runs from the conserved cysteine through the conserved F or W. A D gene is named only where the DNA matches it firmly. Size is stated for part of the rows, as once, few or many counts, or as a class when the clone is expanded.

d_gene	abundance	v_gene	j_gene	CDR3aa	CDR3nt
TRBD1	few	TRBV5-1	TRBJ1-1	CASSLITGTGGNTEAFF	TGCGCCAGCAGCTTGATTACCGGGACAGGGGGGAACACTGAAGCTTTCTTT
NA	many	TRBV29-1	TRBJ1-1	CSVDTGGTEAFF	TGCAGCGTTGATACGGGGGGCACTGAAGCTTTCTTT
NA	NA	TRBV6-2/TRBV6-3	TRBJ2-7	CASSGRTGEQYF	TGTGCCAGCAGCGGGCGGACCGGGGAGCAGTACTTC
NA	NA	TRBV10-3	TRBJ1-2	CAISLDRDYGYTF	TGTGCCATCAGTCTAGACAGAGACTATGGCTACACCTTC
NA	NA	TRBV13	TRBJ2-7	CASSLGGREYEQYF	TGTGCCAGCAGCTTAGGTGGCAGGGAATACGAGCAGTACTTC
NA	NA	TRBV12-3/TRBV12-4	TRBJ1-5	CASSSKTQPQHF	TGTGCCAGCAGTTCTAAAACTCAGCCCCAGCATTTT
NA	NA	TRBV10-3	TRBJ2-6	CAISNQGLKAGANVLTF	TGTGCCATCAGTAACCAGGGGCTGAAGGCTGGGGCCAACGTCCTGACTTTC
TRBD1	few	TRBV30	TRBJ1-1	CAWRKSGTGNTEAFF	TGTGCCTGGAGGAAATCCGGGACAGGGAACACTGAAGCTTTCTTT
NA	few	TRBV25-1	TRBJ2-5	CASKGETQYF	TGTGCCAGCAAGGGGGAGACCCAGTACTTC
TRBD2	NA	TRBV7-2	TRBJ2-1	CASSLTSGYYNEQFF	TGTGCCAGCAGCCTGACTAGCGGGTATTACAATGAGCAGTTCTTC
NA	NA	TRBV29-1	TRBJ1-2	CSVVRGGYGYTF	TGCAGCGTTGTAAGAGGGGGCTATGGCTACACCTTC
NA	many	TRBV5-1	TRBJ1-2	CASSLGPQNNYGYTF	TGCGCCAGCAGCTTGGGGCCGCAAAATAACTATGGCTACACCTTC
NA	NA	TRBV3-1	TRBJ2-4	CASSPDGRALAKNIQYF	TGTGCCAGCAGCCCCGATGGAAGGGCGCTAGCCAAAAACATTCAGTACTTC